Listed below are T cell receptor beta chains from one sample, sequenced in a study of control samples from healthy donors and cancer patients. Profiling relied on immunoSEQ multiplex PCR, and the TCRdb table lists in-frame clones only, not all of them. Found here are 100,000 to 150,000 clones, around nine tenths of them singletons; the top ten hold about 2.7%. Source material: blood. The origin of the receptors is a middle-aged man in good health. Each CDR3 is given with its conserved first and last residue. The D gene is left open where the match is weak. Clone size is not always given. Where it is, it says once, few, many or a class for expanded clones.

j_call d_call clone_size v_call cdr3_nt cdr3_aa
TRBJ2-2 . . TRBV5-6 TGTGCCAGCAGCTTTTACTACAGGAACACCGGGGAGCTGTTTTTT CASSFYYRNTGELFF
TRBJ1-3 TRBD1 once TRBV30 TGTGCCTGGAGGCCTTTATGGGGGACAGGGGAAAACACCATATATTTT CAWRPLWGTGENTIYF
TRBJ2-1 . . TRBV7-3 TGTGCCAGCAGCTTTTTCGATCGACGTGAGCAGTTCTTC CASSFFDRREQFF
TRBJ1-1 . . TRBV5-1 TGCGCCCCGGGTGAGGCGGGCACTGAAGCTTTCTTT CAPGEAGTEAFF
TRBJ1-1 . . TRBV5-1 TGCGCCACCGCGCCGGGGGATGGGACTGAAGCTTTCTTT CATAPGDGTEAFF
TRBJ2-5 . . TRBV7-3 TGTGCCAGCAGCTTAACAGCCTTAGGTCAAGAGACCCAGTACTTC CASSLTALGQETQYF
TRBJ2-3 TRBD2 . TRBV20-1 TGCGGGATAGCGGGAGATACGCAGTATTTT CGIAGDTQYF
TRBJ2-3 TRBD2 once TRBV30 TGTGCCTGGAGTGGGTCAAGCGGGGCAGATACGCAGTATTTT CAWSGSSGADTQYF
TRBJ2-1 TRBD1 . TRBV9 TGTGCCAGCAGTGCCGGGACAGGTCGAGAGGAGCAGTTCTTC CASSAGTGREEQFF
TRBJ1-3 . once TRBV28 TGTGCCAGCAGCCTATTAGGGAAGCCCTCTGGAAACACCATATATTTT CASSLLGKPSGNTIYF
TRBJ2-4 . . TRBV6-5 TGTGCCAGCAGTTACTTCCCACTAGCCAAAAACATTCAGTACTTC CASSYFPLAKNIQYF
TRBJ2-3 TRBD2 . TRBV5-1 TGCGCCAGCAGCTTGGCACTAGCGGGGGGGACAGATACGCAGTATTTT CASSLALAGGTDTQYF
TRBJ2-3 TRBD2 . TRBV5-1 TGCGCCAGCAGCTTTGTCGCAACTAGCGTCCATACGCAGTATTTT CASSFVATSVHTQYF
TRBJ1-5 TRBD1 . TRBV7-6 TGTGCCAGCAGCTTAAGGCCACCGGACAGGGTCAGCCATCAGCCCCAGCATTTT CASSLRPPDRVSHQPQHF
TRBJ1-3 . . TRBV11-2 TGTGCCAGCAGCCTCCTCACATCAAAGACAAGTGGAAACACCATATATTTT CASSLLTSKTSGNTIYF
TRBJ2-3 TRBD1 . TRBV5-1 TGCGCCAGCACTATGGGACAGGGGCCCACAGATACGCAGTATTTT CASTMGQGPTDTQYF
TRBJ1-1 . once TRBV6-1 TGTGCCAGCAGTGATTGGACACGGGGGACCCCTGAAGCTTTCTTT CASSDWTRGTPEAFF
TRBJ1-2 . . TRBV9 TGTGCCAGCAGCGTAGGTACCTCTGGCTACACCTTC CASSVGTSGYTF
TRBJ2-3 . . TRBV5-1 TGCGCCAGCAGCTTGGATGGGGCGGAAAGCACAGATACGCAGTATTTT CASSLDGAESTDTQYF
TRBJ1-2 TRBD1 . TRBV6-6 TGTGCCAGCAGCCGAGACAGGGAGGGCGGCTACACCTTC CASSRDREGGYTF
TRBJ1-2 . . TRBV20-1 TGCAGTGCTAGTGTGGCGGTGGGGTCTGGCTACACCTTC CSASVAVGSGYTF
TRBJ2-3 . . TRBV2 TGTGCCAGTACGGACCGTACAGATACGCAGTATTTT CASTDRTDTQYF
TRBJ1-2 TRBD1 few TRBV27 TGTGCCAGCAGTAAACTACAGGGGGCTTTTGGCTATGGCTACACCTTC CASSKLQGAFGYGYTF
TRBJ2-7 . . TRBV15 TGTGCCACCAGCAGAGGAACCCCCCCGTCCTCCTACGAGCAGTACTTC CATSRGTPPSSYEQYF
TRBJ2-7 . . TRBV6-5 TGTGCCAGCAGTTACCTAGATCGGACCGGGGAGCAGTACTTC CASSYLDRTGEQYF
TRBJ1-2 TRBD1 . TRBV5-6 TGTGCCAGCAGCAATACCGACGGGACAGGCTATGGCTACACCTTC CASSNTDGTGYGYTF
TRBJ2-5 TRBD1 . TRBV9 TGTGCCAGCAAGCTAAGACAGGGCCAAGAGACCCAGTACTTC CASKLRQGQETQYF
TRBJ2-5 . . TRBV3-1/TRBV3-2 TGTGCCAGCAGCCCATCTAGTAGGGGGGAGACCCAGTACTTC CASSPSSRGETQYF
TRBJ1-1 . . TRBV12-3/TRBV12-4 TGTGCCAGCAGTTTACACACGAACACTGAAGCTTTCTTT CASSLHTNTEAFF
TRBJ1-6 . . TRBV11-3 TGTGCCAGCAGCAGGGACACCCTTTCACCCCTCCACTTT CASSRDTLSPLHF
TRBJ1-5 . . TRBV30 TGTGCCTGGAGTGGAGCCGGGGGAAGGAATCAGCCCCAGCATTTT CAWSGAGGRNQPQHF
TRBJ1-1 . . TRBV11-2 TGTGCCAGCAGCTTAGGGACCGACTGGGGAACAGCTTTCTTT CASSLGTDWGTAFF
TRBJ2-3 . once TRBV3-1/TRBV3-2 TGTGCCAGCAGCCAGACCGGGACTGCTGGCACAGATACGCAGTATTTT CASSQTGTAGTDTQYF